The 32 T cell receptor beta chains in this list originate from one sample, sequenced in a study of blood T cell repertoires in COVID-19. Clones were read by immunoSEQ multiplex PCR, and TCRdb kept only the in-frame ones, dropping some. This table holds approximately 140,000 clones, 84% found once. Sequencing was done on a sample of peripheral blood. The receptors were sampled from a young man with COVID-19, enrolled during active disease.

The V gene is TRBV13, the J gene TRBJ1-2; 9 nucleotides agree with TRBD1. Germline V CDR1 and CDR2: PRHDT, FYEKMQ (reference sequence). The V and J ends lost 5 bases and 3 bases, in that order; junction bases with no gene match: 7. The CDR3 sequence is 15 residues long. The DNA of the CDR3 is TGTGCCAGCAGCGCGACCGGGACAGGGTACTATGGCTACACCTTC. It is translated as CASSATGTGYYGYTF.

The rearrangement joins TRBV28 to TRBJ1-1; TRBD1 aligns across 9 bases. Germline loops: CDR1 MDHEN, CDR2 SYDVKM. The CDR3 contains 15 residues. Trimming at V came to 10 bases and at J to 0 bases, leaving 9 bases not matched to a gene. CDR3 loop: CATTDRGALNTEAFF. The CDR3 DNA reads as TGTGCCACCACGGACAGGGGAGCTTTGAACACTGAAGCTTTCTTT.

The gene calls are TRBV6-4 and TRBJ2-3; weak D call: TRBD1 (6 bases). Per the germline V gene, CDR1 is MRHNA and CDR2 is SNTAGT. The CDR3 totals 14 residues. The V and J ends lost 4 bases and 0 bases respectively, with 8 bases between them. The CDR3 DNA follows: TGTGCCAGCAGTGTGGACAGTAGCACAGATACGCAGTATTTT. Translated, it gives CASSVDSSTDTQYF.

The sample holds one count of this clone. V and J are TRBV10-1 and TRBJ2-5, with D maybe TRBD2 (6 bases). This CDR3 spans 13 amino acids. The germline CDR1 and CDR2 sequences are WNHNN and SYGVQD (reference sequence). Deletions cut 3 bases from V and 5 bases from J, with 10 bases between. The CDR3 DNA follows: TGCGCCAGCAGTGAACCAGGAGGGGAGACCCAGTACTTC. Its translation is CASSEPGGETQYF.

V usage is TRBV14 and J usage is TRBJ2-5; TRBD2 aligns across 7 bases. The CDR3 contains 14 residues. Per germline, CDR1 SGHDN and CDR2 FVKESK. V lost 4 bases to trimming and J lost 5 bases; unmatched junction nucleotides: 7. The CDR3 DNA reads as TGTGCCAGCAGCCGTGGGGGGGTCGGGGAGACCCAGTACTTC. Translated: CASSRGGVGETQYF. Using reference TRBV14 and TRBJ2-5 for the parts outside the CDR3, the full variable domain is EAGVTQFPSHSVIEKGQTVTLRCDPISGHDNLYWYRRVMGKEIKFLLHFVKESKQDESGMPNNRFLAERTGGTYSTLKVQPAELEDSGVYFCASSRGGVGETQYFGPGTRLLVL.

The chain carries TRBV28 and TRBJ2-7; 12 bases fit TRBD1. The J segment lost 3 bases and the V segment lost 5 bases, leaving 14 bases of the junction unmatched. This CDR3 comprises 18 residues. The germline gives CDR1 MDHEN, CDR2 SYDVKM. The CDR3 sequence is CASSLRTGTGGLYYEQYF. In DNA form, the CDR3 reads TGTGCCAGCAGTCTCAGGACCGGGACAGGGGGCCTTTACTACGAGCAGTACTTC. Looking up the rest from reference TRBV28 and TRBJ2-7 gives the full variable domain: DVKVTQSSRYLVKRTGEKVFLECVQDMDHENMFWYRQDPGLGLRLIYFSYDVKMKEKGDIPEGYSVSREKKERFSLILESASTNQTSMYLCASSLRTGTGGLYYEQYFGPGTRLTVT.

The chain joins TRBV5-1 to TRBJ1-2; D is undetermined. This CDR3 has 14 amino acids. V was cut by 4 bases and J by 2 bases, with 12 bases left in between. CDR1 is SGHRS and CDR2 is YFSETQ in the germline V gene. The CDR3 DNA reads TGCGCCAGCAGCCGATTGGAGCCGAACTATGGCTACACCTTC. Protein sequence: CASSRLEPNYGYTF.

This sequence joins TRBV28 and TRBJ2-1; the match to TRBD1 covers 8 bases. This CDR3 has 13 residues. V shed 8 bases, J shed 8 bases, and the junction held 8 bases outside the gene matches. CDR1 is MDHEN, CDR2 SYDVKM, per germline. CDR3 protein: CASAQGAPDEQFF. CDR3 nucleotide sequence: TGTGCCAGCGCCCAGGGGGCGCCGGATGAGCAGTTCTTC. The complete variable domain, with remaining parts taken from reference TRBV28 and TRBJ2-1, reads DVKVTQSSRYLVKRTGEKVFLECVQDMDHENMFWYRQDPGLGLRLIYFSYDVKMKEKGDIPEGYSVSREKKERFSLILESASTNQTSMYLCASAQGAPDEQFFGPGTRLTVL.

This clone was picked up one time. The chain employs TRBV19 and TRBJ1-1; no clear D gene. CDR1 is LNHDA, CDR2 SQIVND, per germline (reference sequence). The V end lost 5 bases, the J end lost 0 bases, and 16 bases lay between the germline ends. The CDR3 contains 16 residues. CDR3 sequence: CASSPGSTLLNTEAFF. The CDR3 DNA reads TGTGCCAGTAGTCCCGGGTCTACGCTACTGAACACTGAAGCTTTCTTT.

The chain combines TRBV19 with TRBJ2-3, with D uncertain. The ends were cut back, 4 bases at V and 4 bases at J, with 3 bases in the middle. CDR1 LNHDA and CDR2 SQIVND come from the germline V gene (reference sequence). This CDR3 contains 11 residues. The CDR3 loop reads CASSRADTQYF. For the CDR3, the DNA is TGTGCCAGTAGTAGAGCAGATACGCAGTATTTT.

The rearrangement joins TRBV4-2 to TRBJ2-6, with D perhaps TRBD2 (6 bases). There are 17 residues in the CDR3. Trimming pared 1 base from V and 2 bases from J, leaving 12 bases between. Per the germline V gene, CDR1 is LGHNA and CDR2 is YNFKEQ. The CDR3 reads CASSQVFRGTGANVLTF. DNA for the CDR3: TGTGCCAGCAGCCAAGTCTTTCGGGGGACTGGGGCCAACGTCCTGACTTTC.

The V gene is TRBV28, the J gene TRBJ2-3; TRBD2 aligns across 13 bases. Germline CDR1 and CDR2: MDHEN and SYDVKM. Trimming cost V 6 bases and J 2 bases; bases outside gene matches: 5. This CDR3 comprises 16 residues. The CDR3 protein is CASRLAGGPITDTQYF. For the CDR3, the DNA is TGTGCCAGCAGACTAGCGGGAGGGCCGATCACAGATACGCAGTATTTT.

This clone showed up just once. The chain employs TRBV19 and TRBJ2-7, with 9 bases aligning to TRBD1. The ends lost 7 bases at V and 5 bases at J; junction bases unmatched: 9. The CDR3 loop spans 14 amino acids. The germline V gene encodes CDR1 LNHDA and CDR2 SQIVND (reference sequence). Written as DNA, the CDR3 is TGTGCCAGTAAGGGCCAACAGGGGGCTGACGAGCAGTACTTC. It encodes CASKGQQGADEQYF.

The rearrangement links TRBV18 to TRBJ2-5, with 11 bases identical to TRBD2. The CDR3 loop spans 17 amino acids. CDR1 and CDR2 (germline): KGHSH, LQKENI. Trimming took 4 bases from V and 2 from J; bases not matched to a gene: 9. The CDR3 is CASSLGTSGSGQETQYF. The CDR3 DNA follows: TGTGCCAGCTCACTCGGGACTAGCGGCTCAGGGCAAGAGACCCAGTACTTC.

V usage is TRBV28 and J usage is TRBJ2-7; TRBD1 might be the D (6 bases). This CDR3 comprises 11 residues. Trimming pared 2 bases from V and 11 bases from J, leaving 10 bases between. Per the germline V gene, CDR1 is MDHEN and CDR2 is SYDVKM. CDR3 sequence reads: CASSLGAGEYF. The CDR3 nucleotides are TGTGCCAGCAGTTTAGGGGCAGGGGAGTACTTC.

The V call is TRBV3-1 (or the pseudogene TRBV3-2), the J call TRBJ2-3; a possible D gene is TRBD2 (5 bases). With 4 bases removed from V and 8 bases from J, the gap between germline ends came to 19 bases. The CDR3 is 15 amino acids. CDR1 LGHDT and CDR2 YNNKEL come from the germline V gene (reference sequence). In DNA, the CDR3 is TGTGCCAGCAGCCCCTTCACGGGATTTAAGCGTACGCAGTATTTT. Protein sequence: CASSPFTGFKRTQYF.

J is TRBJ2-1 and V is TRBV7-4; tentative D call: TRBD2 (6 bases). The V end was cut by 5 bases, the J end by 4 bases, with 15 bases between. Germline CDR1 reads SGHVT; CDR2 reads SQSDAQ. The CDR3 covers 15 residues. The CDR3 coding sequence is TGTGCCAGCAGCCCAACGGGACTGCCATACAATGAGCAGTTCTTC. This codes for CASSPTGLPYNEQFF. Based on the CDR3 plus reference TRBV7-4 and TRBJ2-1, the full variable domain is GAGVSQSPRYKVAKRGRDVALRCDSISGHVTLYWYRQTLGQGSEVLTYSQSDAQRDKSGRPSGRFSAERPERSVSTLKIQRTEQGDSAVYLCASSPTGLPYNEQFFGPGTRLTVL.

This clone was counted a few times. The chain employs TRBV4-1 and TRBJ1-5; D ambiguous. The V end was cut by 0 bases, the J end by 3 bases, with 15 bases between. Looked up from germline, CDR1 is MGHRA and CDR2 is YSYEKL. The CDR3 is made up of 17 amino acids. The CDR3 DNA reads TGCGCCAGCAGCCAAGACTCTGAGCCCAAATACAATCAGCCCCAGCATTTT. It encodes CASSQDSEPKYNQPQHF.

This clone was seen only a few times. This chain links TRBV29-1 with TRBJ2-3; 9 bases align to TRBD2. This CDR3 is built from 16 residues. The trim removed 0 bases at V and 7 bases at J, leaving 11 bases unmatched. Germline V gene sequence: CDR1 SQVTM, CDR2 ANQGSEA. The CDR3 loop is CSVEDLGREGRNTQYF. In DNA form, the CDR3 reads TGCAGCGTTGAAGATCTCGGGCGGGAGGGCCGGAATACGCAGTATTTT.

J is TRBJ1-2 and V is TRBV7-9, with no clear D. The V and J ends lost 1 base and 7 bases respectively, with 10 bases between them. CDR3 length: 13 residues. Germline V gene lookup returns CDR1 SEHNR and CDR2 FQNEAQ (reference sequence). Here the CDR3 reads CASSLEGSLGYTF. CDR3 bases: TGTGCCAGCAGCTTAGAAGGGAGTCTTGGCTACACCTTC.

The chain has TRBV3-1 (or the pseudogene TRBV3-2) and TRBJ2-7, with 12 bases lining up with TRBD1. This CDR3 has 17 amino acids. Germline CDR1 and CDR2: LGHDT and YNNKEL (reference sequence). The J segment lost 6 bases and the V segment lost 0 bases, leaving 9 bases of the junction unmatched. The CDR3 DNA is TGTGCCAGCAGCCAAGACTTCCGGGACAGGGGGCCAGGCGAGCAGTACTTC. Protein: CASSQDFRDRGPGEQYF.

The V gene is TRBV3-1 (or the pseudogene TRBV3-2), the J gene TRBJ1-4; D is possibly TRBD1 (5 bases). V lost 0 bases and J 4 bases, leaving 9 bases between the germline ends. This CDR3 region has 15 residues. Germline assignment: CDR1 LGHDT and CDR2 YNNKEL (reference sequence). CDR3 DNA: TGTGCCAGCAGCCAAGATTGGAGGGGTAATGAAAAACTGTTTTTT. It translates to CASSQDWRGNEKLFF.

The rearrangement joins TRBV5-1 to TRBJ2-2; TRBD2 matches 9 bases. CDR3 length equals 16 residues. Germline assignment: CDR1 SGHRS and CDR2 YFSETQ. The trim removed 0 bases at V and 4 bases at J, leaving 4 bases unmatched. DNA of the CDR3: TGCGCCAGCAGCTTGGGATTAGCGGGAGCCACCGGGGAGCTGTTTTTT. Its translation is CASSLGLAGATGELFF.

The chain links TRBV27 to TRBJ2-7, with TRBD1 as a possible D gene (6 bases). The V and J ends lost 6 bases and 3 bases respectively, with 18 bases between them. This CDR3 region has 15 residues. The germline CDR1 and CDR2 sequences are MNHEY and SMNVEV (reference sequence). This chain's CDR3 is CASSPIRGQIYEQYF. The CDR3 nucleotides are TGTGCCAGCAGCCCTATCCGTGGACAGATCTACGAGCAGTACTTC.

The CDR3 region has the DNA TGTGCCACCAGTGACTCACAGAGCTACTTCAACAATGAGCAGTTCTTC. Its protein is CATSDSQSYFNNEQFF. This chain joins TRBV24-1 and TRBJ2-1; no firm D call. Germline V gives CDR1 KGHDR, CDR2 SFDVKD. Between the trimmed V and J ends, which lost 4 bases and 5 bases, there was a span of 17 bases. The CDR3 consists of 16 residues.

V is TRBV7-2 and J is TRBJ2-7; a possible D gene is TRBD2 (6 bases). Germline V gene sequence: CDR1 SGHTA, CDR2 FQGNSA. This CDR3 is built from 13 residues. V lost 6 bases and J 2 bases, leaving 11 bases between the germline ends. The CDR3 is CASRGRGTYEQYF. The CDR3 bases are TGTGCCAGCAGGGGTCGGGGGACCTACGAGCAGTACTTC.

V gene TRBV6-1 combines with J gene TRBJ1-1, with a tentative D call TRBD1 (6 bases). The CDR3 is 15 amino acids. Germline V CDR1 and CDR2: MNHNS, SASEGT. Trimming left V 2 bases short and J 3 bases short, with 13 bases between. The CDR3 region is CASSEWEGEDTEAFF. The CDR3 DNA is TGTGCCAGCAGTGAATGGGAGGGGGAGGACACTGAAGCTTTCTTT.

The chain employs TRBV27 and TRBJ1-4, with 9 positions matching TRBD1. Per germline, CDR1 MNHEY and CDR2 SMNVEV (reference sequence). V dropped 6 bases and J dropped 6; count of bases not matched to a gene: 8. The CDR3 has 15 amino acids. The CDR3, as DNA: TGTGCCAGCAGACCGACGACAGGGGGAGATGAAAAACTGTTTTTT. As protein: CASRPTTGGDEKLFF.

This chain uses TRBV28 with TRBJ2-7; D is possibly TRBD2 (5 bases). CDR1 and CDR2 from the germline V gene are MDHEN and SYDVKM. This CDR3 spans 16 amino acids. V lost 6 bases and J lost 3, with 21 bases in between. The CDR3 region is CASRPDGNIDYYEQYF. CDR3 sequence (DNA): TGTGCCAGCAGACCCGACGGGAACATTGATTACTACGAGCAGTACTTC. The full variable domain, rest sourced from reference TRBV28 and TRBJ2-7, is DVKVTQSSRYLVKRTGEKVFLECVQDMDHENMFWYRQDPGLGLRLIYFSYDVKMKEKGDIPEGYSVSREKKERFSLILESASTNQTSMYLCASRPDGNIDYYEQYFGPGTRLTVT.

J is TRBJ1-5 and V is TRBV28, with D possibly matching TRBD1 (6 bases). The CDR3 is 16 amino acids. Germline V gives CDR1 MDHEN, CDR2 SYDVKM. Trimming took 7 bases from V and 1 from J, leaving 17 bases between them. The CDR3 sequence is CASTLVGGGSNQPQHF. The CDR3 region has the DNA TGTGCCAGCACGCTTGTAGGGGGGGGGAGCAATCAGCCCCAGCATTTT.

V and J are TRBV15 and TRBJ1-4, with D possibly matching TRBD1 (6 bases). V lost 0 bases and J 10 bases, leaving 21 bases between the germline ends. Germline values: CDR1 LNHNV, CDR2 YYDKDF (reference sequence). The CDR3 consists of 17 residues. In DNA, the CDR3 is TGTGCCACCAGCAGAGATAGTTTCGCGACAGGCTGGGGAAAACTGTTTTTT. Protein product: CATSRDSFATGWGKLFF. The full variable domain, completed using reference TRBV15 and TRBJ1-4, is DAMVIQNPRYQVTQFGKPVTLSCSQTLNHNVMYWYQQKSSQAPKLLFHYYDKDFNNEADTPDNFQSRRPNTSFCFLDIRSPGLGDTAMYLCATSRDSFATGWGKLFFGSGTQLSVL.

The chain employs TRBV14 and TRBJ2-5; a weak D match, TRBD1 (5 bases). The CDR3 is 16 amino acids. V was cut by 4 bases and J by 2 bases, with 17 bases left in between. Germline V lookup: CDR1 SGHDN, CDR2 FVKESK. The CDR3 here is CASSPLGTGAQETQYF. The CDR3 bases are TGTGCCAGCAGCCCATTAGGCACAGGAGCTCAAGAGACCCAGTACTTC.